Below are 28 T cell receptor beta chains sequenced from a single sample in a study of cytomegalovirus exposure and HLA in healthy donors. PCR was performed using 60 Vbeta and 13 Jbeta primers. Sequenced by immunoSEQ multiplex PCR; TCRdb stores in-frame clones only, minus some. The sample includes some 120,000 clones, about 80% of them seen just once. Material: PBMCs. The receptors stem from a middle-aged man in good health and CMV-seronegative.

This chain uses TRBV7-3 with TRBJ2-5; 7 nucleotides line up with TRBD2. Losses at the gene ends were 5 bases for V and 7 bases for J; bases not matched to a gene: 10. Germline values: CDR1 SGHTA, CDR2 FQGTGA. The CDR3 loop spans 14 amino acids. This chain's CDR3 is CASSLGGTIRTQYF. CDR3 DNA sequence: TGTGCCAGCAGCCTGGGCGGGACTATTCGGACCCAGTACTTC.

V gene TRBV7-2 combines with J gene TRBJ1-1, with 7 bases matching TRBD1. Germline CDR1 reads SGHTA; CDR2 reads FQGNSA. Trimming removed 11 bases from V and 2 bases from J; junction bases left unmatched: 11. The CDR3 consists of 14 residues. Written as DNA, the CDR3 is TGTGCCGTGAGAGGGGGACAGACTAACACTGAAGCTTTCTTT. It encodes CAVRGGQTNTEAFF.

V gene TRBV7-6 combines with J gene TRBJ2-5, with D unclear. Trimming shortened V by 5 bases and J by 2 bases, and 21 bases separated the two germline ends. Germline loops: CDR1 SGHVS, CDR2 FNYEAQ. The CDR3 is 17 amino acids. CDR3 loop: CASSPPLGTQSQETQYF. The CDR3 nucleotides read TGTGCCAGCAGCCCCCCGCTAGGTACGCAGTCTCAAGAGACCCAGTACTTC.

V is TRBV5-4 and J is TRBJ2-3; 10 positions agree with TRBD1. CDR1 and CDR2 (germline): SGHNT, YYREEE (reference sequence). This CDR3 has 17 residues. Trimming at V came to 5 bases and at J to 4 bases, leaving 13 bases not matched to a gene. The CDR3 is CASSSPRGQGFPDTQYF. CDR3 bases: TGTGCCAGCAGTTCGCCTCGGGGACAGGGGTTTCCAGATACGCAGTATTTT.

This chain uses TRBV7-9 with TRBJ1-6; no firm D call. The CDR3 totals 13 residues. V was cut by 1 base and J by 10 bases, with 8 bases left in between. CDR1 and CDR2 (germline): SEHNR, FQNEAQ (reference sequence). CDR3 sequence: CASSLVHGSPLHF. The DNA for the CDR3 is TGTGCCAGCAGCTTAGTTCATGGCTCACCCCTCCACTTT.

CDR3 sequence: CASSLWGGNQPQHF. The CDR3 nucleotides are TGTGCCAGCAGCTTGTGGGGGGGGAATCAGCCCCAGCATTTT. The gene calls are TRBV5-5 and TRBJ1-5; perhaps TRBD1 as D (5 bases). Trimming removed 1 base at V and 4 bases at J, with 9 bases between. CDR3 length: 14 residues. From germline, CDR1 is SGHKS and CDR2 YYEKEE (reference sequence).

The CDR3 loop reads CASSKYRSPGQNNEKLFF. CDR3 nucleotide sequence: TGTGCCAGCAGCAAATATAGATCCCCGGGACAGAATAATGAAAAACTGTTTTTT. The rearrangement uses TRBV21-1 and TRBJ1-4; TRBD1, the D gene given by the table, was not confirmed from the DNA. TRBV21-1 is an annotated pseudogene. There are 18 residues in the CDR3.

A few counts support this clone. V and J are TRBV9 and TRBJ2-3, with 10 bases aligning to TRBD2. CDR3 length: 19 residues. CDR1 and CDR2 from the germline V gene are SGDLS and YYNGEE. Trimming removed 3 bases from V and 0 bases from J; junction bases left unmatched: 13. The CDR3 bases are TGTGCCAGCAGCGCCCGCCTAGCGGGGGACACCATTAGCACAGATACGCAGTATTTT. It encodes CASSARLAGDTISTDTQYF. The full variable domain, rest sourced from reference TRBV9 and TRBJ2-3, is DSGVTQTPKHLITATGQRVTLRCSPRSGDLSVYWYQQSLDQGLQFLIQYYNGEERAKGNILERFSAQQFPDLHSELNLSSLELGDSALYFCASSARLAGDTISTDTQYFGPGTRLTVL.

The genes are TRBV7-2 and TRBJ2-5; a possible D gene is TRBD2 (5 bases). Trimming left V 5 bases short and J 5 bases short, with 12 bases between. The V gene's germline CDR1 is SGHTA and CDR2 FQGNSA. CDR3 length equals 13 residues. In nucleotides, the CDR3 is TGTGCCAGCAGCGCGGACTTTCGGGAGACCCAGTACTTC. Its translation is CASSADFRETQYF.

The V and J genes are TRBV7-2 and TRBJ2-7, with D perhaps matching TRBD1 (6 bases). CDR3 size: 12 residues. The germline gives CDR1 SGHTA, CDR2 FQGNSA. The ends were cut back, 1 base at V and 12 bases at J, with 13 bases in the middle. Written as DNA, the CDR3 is TGTGCCAGCAGCTTAGTAGGGACATTCCCGTACTTC. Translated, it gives CASSLVGTFPYF.

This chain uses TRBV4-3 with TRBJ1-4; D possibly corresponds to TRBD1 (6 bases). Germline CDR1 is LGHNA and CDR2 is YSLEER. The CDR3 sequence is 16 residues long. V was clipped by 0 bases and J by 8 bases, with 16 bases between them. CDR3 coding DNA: TGCGCCAGCAGCCAAGATTTTGGGACATCGGACGAAAAACTGTTTTTT. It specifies CASSQDFGTSDEKLFF.

CDR3 in amino acids: CASSLAGVAGDEQFF. The CDR3, as DNA: TGTGCCAGCAGCTTGGCCGGGGTAGCGGGGGATGAGCAGTTCTTC. This chain joins TRBV5-4 and TRBJ2-1, with 9 bases fitting TRBD2. Trimming cost V 0 bases and J 8 bases; bases outside gene matches: 6. This CDR3 region has 15 residues. Germline values: CDR1 SGHNT, CDR2 YYREEE (reference sequence).

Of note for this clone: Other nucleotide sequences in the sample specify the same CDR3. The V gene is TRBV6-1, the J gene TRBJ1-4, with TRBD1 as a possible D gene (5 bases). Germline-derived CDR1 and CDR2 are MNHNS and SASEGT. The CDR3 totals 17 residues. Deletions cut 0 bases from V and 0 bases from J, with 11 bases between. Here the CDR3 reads CASSEAAQDTTNEKLFF. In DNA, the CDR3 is TGTGCCAGCAGTGAAGCGGCCCAGGACACAACTAATGAAAAACTGTTTTTT.

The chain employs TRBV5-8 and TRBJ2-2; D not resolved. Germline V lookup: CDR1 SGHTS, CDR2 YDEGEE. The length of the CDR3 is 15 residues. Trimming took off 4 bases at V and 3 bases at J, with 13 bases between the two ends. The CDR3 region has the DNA TGTGCCAGCAGCCCGACGGAGTCGTACACCGGGGAGCTGTTTTTT. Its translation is CASSPTESYTGELFF.

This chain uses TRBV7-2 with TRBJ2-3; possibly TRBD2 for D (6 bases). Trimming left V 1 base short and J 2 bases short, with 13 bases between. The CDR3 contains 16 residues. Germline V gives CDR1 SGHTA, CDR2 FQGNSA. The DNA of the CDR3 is TGTGCCAGCAGCTTAGTTGCGTGGACTATCACAGATACGCAGTATTTT. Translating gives CASSLVAWTITDTQYF.

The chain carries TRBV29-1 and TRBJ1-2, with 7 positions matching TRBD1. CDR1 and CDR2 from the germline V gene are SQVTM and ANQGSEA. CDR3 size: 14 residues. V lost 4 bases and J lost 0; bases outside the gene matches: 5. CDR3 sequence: CSVGQTGANYGYTF. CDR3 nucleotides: TGCAGCGTTGGACAAACAGGGGCTAACTATGGCTACACCTTC.

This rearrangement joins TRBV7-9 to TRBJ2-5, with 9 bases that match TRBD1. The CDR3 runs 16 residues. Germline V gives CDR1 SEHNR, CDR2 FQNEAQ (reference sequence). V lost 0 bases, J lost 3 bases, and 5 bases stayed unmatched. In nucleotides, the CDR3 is TGTGCCAGCAGCTTAGCGCGAGACAGGGGGAAAGAGACCCAGTACTTC. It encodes CASSLARDRGKETQYF.

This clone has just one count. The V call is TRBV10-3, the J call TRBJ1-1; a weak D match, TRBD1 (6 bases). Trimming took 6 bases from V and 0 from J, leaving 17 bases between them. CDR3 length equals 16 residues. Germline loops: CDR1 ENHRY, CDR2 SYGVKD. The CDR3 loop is CAIRAGGAAVNTEAFF. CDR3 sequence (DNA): TGTGCCATCAGGGCCGGGGGGGCAGCGGTGAACACTGAAGCTTTCTTT.

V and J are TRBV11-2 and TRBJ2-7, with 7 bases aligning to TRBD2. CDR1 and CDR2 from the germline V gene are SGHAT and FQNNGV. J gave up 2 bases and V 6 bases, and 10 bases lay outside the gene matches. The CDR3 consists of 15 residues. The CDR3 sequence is CASRGGRGHAYEQYF. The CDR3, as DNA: TGTGCCAGCAGGGGGGGGAGGGGCCACGCCTACGAGCAGTACTTC.

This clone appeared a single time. CDR3 bases: TGTGCCAGCAGCCGAACCGGGACAGGGGCAAATACGCAGTATTTT. This translates into CASSRTGTGANTQYF. This chain joins TRBV6-5 and TRBJ2-3, with 10 bases identical to TRBD1. Losses at the gene ends were 6 bases for V and 7 bases for J; bases not matched to a gene: 10. This CDR3 is 15 amino acids long. Per the germline V gene, CDR1 is MNHEY and CDR2 is SVGAGI.

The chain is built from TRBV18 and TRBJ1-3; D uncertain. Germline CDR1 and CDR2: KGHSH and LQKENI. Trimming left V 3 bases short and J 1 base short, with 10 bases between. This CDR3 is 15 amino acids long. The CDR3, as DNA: TGTGCCAGCTCACCCCAGGAAAATTCTGGAAACACCATATATTTT. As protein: CASSPQENSGNTIYF.

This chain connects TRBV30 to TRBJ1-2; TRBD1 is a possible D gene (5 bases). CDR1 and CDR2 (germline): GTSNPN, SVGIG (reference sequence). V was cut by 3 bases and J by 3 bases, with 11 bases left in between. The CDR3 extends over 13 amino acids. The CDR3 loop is CAWRDTRYYGYTF. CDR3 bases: TGTGCCTGGAGGGACACCCGTTACTATGGCTACACCTTC. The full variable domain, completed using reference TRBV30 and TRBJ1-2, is SQTIHQWPATLVQPVGSPLSLECTVEGTSNPNLYWYRQAAGRGLQLLFYSVGIGQISSEVPQNLSASRPQDRQFILSSKKLLLSDSGFYLCAWRDTRYYGYTFGSGTRLTVV.

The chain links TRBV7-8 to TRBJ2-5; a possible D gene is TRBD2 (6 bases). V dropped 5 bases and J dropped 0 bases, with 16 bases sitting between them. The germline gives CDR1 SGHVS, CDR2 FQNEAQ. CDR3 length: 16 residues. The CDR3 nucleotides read TGTGCCAGCAGCCTAGTCGGGGGATTGTACCAAGAGACCCAGTACTTC. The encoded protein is CASSLVGGLYQETQYF.

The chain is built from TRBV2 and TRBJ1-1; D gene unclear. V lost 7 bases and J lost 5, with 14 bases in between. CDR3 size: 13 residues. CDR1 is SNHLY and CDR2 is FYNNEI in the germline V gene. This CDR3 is CASTKLLRTEAFF. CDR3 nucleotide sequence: TGTGCCAGCACGAAACTCCTGCGGACTGAAGCTTTCTTT.

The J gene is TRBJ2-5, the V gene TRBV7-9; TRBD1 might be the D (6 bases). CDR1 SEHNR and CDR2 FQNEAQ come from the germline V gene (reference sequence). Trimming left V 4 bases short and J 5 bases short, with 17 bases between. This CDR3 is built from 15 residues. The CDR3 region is CASSSSWGLGETQYF. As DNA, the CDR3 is TGTGCCAGCAGCTCCTCGTGGGGGCTAGGGGAGACCCAGTACTTC.

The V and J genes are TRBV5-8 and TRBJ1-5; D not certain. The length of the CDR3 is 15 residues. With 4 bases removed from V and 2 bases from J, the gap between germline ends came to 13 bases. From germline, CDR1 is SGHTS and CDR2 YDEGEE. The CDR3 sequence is CASSTVRVGNQPQHF. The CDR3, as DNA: TGTGCCAGCAGCACGGTGAGGGTGGGCAATCAGCCCCAGCATTTT.

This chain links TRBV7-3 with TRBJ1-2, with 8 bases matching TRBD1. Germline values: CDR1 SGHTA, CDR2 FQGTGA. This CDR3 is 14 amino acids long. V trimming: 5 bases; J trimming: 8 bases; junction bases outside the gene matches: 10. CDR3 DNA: TGTGCCAGCAGCCCTACCGGGACAGGCAGCGGCTACACCTTC. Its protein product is CASSPTGTGSGYTF. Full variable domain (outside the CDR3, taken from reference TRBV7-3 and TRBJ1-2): GAGVSQTPSNKVTEKGKYVELRCDPISGHTALYWYRQSLGQGPEFLIYFQGTGAADDSGLPNDRFFAVRPEGSVSTLKIQRTERGDSAVYLCASSPTGTGSGYTFGSGTRLTVV.

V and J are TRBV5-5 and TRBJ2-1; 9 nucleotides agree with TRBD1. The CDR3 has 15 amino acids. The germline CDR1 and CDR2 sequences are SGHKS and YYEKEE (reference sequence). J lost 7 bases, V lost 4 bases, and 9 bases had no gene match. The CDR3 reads CASSPRTGEGNEQFF. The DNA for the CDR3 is TGTGCCAGCAGCCCTAGGACAGGGGAGGGGAATGAGCAGTTCTTC.